The 32 T cell receptor beta chains given below trace back to one sample, sequenced in a study of PD-L1 blockade in urothelial cancer. Clones were sequenced by immunoSEQ multiplex PCR, and TCRdb holds only the in-frame ones, with some missing. The sample has 100,000 or so clones, approximately 85% seen once. This specimen was PBMCs, taken around atezolizumab (anti-PD-L1) treatment. All receptors derive from a man in his forties or fifties with urothelial cancer.

The chain links TRBV30 to TRBJ1-4, with no clear D. Germline assignment: CDR1 GTSNPN and CDR2 SVGIG (reference sequence). This CDR3 has 11 amino acids. Trimming shortened V by 5 bases and J by 6 bases, and 7 bases separated the two germline ends. This CDR3 is CAWSFYEKLFF. CDR3 in DNA: TGTGCCTGGTCCTTTTATGAAAAACTGTTTTTT.

This chain links TRBV7-9 with TRBJ1-5; weak D call: TRBD1 (5 bases). CDR3 length: 13 residues. V gave up 7 bases and J gave up 5 bases, with 12 bases separating them. The germline V gene has CDR1 SEHNR and CDR2 FQNEAQ (reference sequence). CDR3 sequence reads: CASTDSEYQPQHF. For the CDR3, the DNA is TGTGCCAGCACCGACAGTGAGTATCAGCCCCAGCATTTT.

V gene TRBV15 combines with J gene TRBJ2-3; weak D call: TRBD1 (7 bases). This CDR3 region has 15 residues. The germline CDR1 and CDR2 sequences are LNHNV and YYDKDF (reference sequence). Trimming removed 1 base at V and 4 bases at J, with 12 bases between. CDR3 loop: CATSRGGGGADTQYF. As DNA, the CDR3 is TGTGCCACCAGCAGAGGAGGAGGGGGCGCAGATACGCAGTATTTT.

The genes are TRBV9 and TRBJ2-3; the match to TRBD2 covers 13 bases. CDR3 size: 17 residues. Trimming removed 4 bases from V and 5 bases from J; junction bases left unmatched: 10. Germline V lookup: CDR1 SGDLS, CDR2 YYNGEE. CDR3 nucleotides: TGTGCCAGCAGCCCCGGGACTAGCGGGACGGGGGGAGATACGCAGTATTTT. Translating gives CASSPGTSGTGGDTQYF.

The chain is built from TRBV18 and TRBJ1-2; D is possibly TRBD1 (5 bases). Trimming removed 2 bases at V and 4 bases at J, with 11 bases between. Per the germline V gene, CDR1 is KGHSH and CDR2 is LQKENI. The CDR3 totals 14 residues. Written as DNA, the CDR3 is TGTGCCAGCTCACCAGGGCAGGGCGGCTATGGCTACACCTTC. As protein: CASSPGQGGYGYTF.

The V gene is TRBV27, the J gene TRBJ1-5; D is unclear. The CDR3 totals 14 residues. Trimming pared 2 bases from V and 2 bases from J, leaving 7 bases between. CDR1 is MNHEY and CDR2 is SMNVEV in the germline V gene (reference sequence). The CDR3 coding sequence is TGTGCCAGCAGTTTAACCAGTGGCAATCAGCCCCAGCATTTT. Its protein product is CASSLTSGNQPQHF.

This clone was detected only once. The chain carries TRBV18 and TRBJ1-2; 12 nucleotides agree with TRBD1. Per the germline V gene, CDR1 is KGHSH and CDR2 is LQKENI. This CDR3 is 18 amino acids long. The V gene end was trimmed by 3 bases and the J gene end by 4 bases; junction bases not matched to a gene: 12. CDR3 sequence (DNA): TGTGCCAGCTCACCGGGCGCTGGGACAGGGGGCAGCATCTATGGCTACACCTTC. Its translation is CASSPGAGTGGSIYGYTF. The whole variable domain, filled in from reference TRBV18 and TRBJ1-2, reads NAGVMQNPRHLVRRRGQEARLRCSPMKGHSHVYWYRQLPEEGLKFMVYLQKENIIDESGMPKERFSAEFPKEGPSILRIQQVVRGDSAAYFCASSPGAGTGGSIYGYTFGSGTRLTVV.

V gene TRBV4-1 combines with J gene TRBJ2-2; 9 nucleotides match TRBD1. The V and J ends lost 4 bases and 7 bases, in that order; junction bases with no gene match: 7. The CDR3 length is 15 residues. Germline assignment: CDR1 MGHRA and CDR2 YSYEKL. The CDR3 nucleotides are TGCGCCAGCAGCCCGGGACAGGGTTTAGGCGGGGAGCTGTTTTTT. Amino acids: CASSPGQGLGGELFF.

CDR3 sequence reads: CASSVAYSDTQYF. Here the CDR3 DNA reads TGTGCCAGCAGCGTAGCTTACTCAGATACGCAGTATTTT. The J gene is TRBJ2-3, the V gene TRBV9, with no clear D. The CDR3 runs to 13 residues. The V gene's germline CDR1 is SGDLS and CDR2 YYNGEE. Deletions cut 0 bases from V and 4 bases from J, with 6 bases between.

The chain has TRBV2 and TRBJ2-1, with D uncertain. Germline CDR1 reads SNHLY; CDR2 reads FYNNEI. V lost 1 base, J lost 12 bases, and 7 bases lay in between. The CDR3 is 11 amino acids. This chain's CDR3 is CASSEGRVQFF. The CDR3 DNA follows: TGTGCCAGCAGTGAAGGACGGGTGCAGTTCTTC.

This chain joins TRBV19 and TRBJ2-4; TRBD1 might be the D (6 bases). The CDR3 is made up of 17 amino acids. Trimming stripped 7 bases from V and 0 bases from J, with 19 bases between. Germline loops: CDR1 LNHDA, CDR2 SQIVND (reference sequence). The CDR3 coding sequence is TGTGCCAGTACCGACCGTTCGACAGGAATAGCCAAAAACATTCAGTACTTC. Translating gives CASTDRSTGIAKNIQYF.

This clone came up a few times. This sequence joins TRBV28 and TRBJ1-4; 8 positions match TRBD1. The germline gives CDR1 MDHEN, CDR2 SYDVKM. V lost 4 bases and J lost 1; bases outside the gene matches: 8. The CDR3 runs to 17 residues. The CDR3 DNA follows: TGTGCCAGCAGTTCTATTCCTGGACAGGGAACTAATGAAAAACTGTTTTTT. Protein: CASSSIPGQGTNEKLFF.

J is TRBJ1-4 and V is TRBV9, with a possible D match to TRBD1 (6 bases). The ends were cut back, 3 bases at V and 7 bases at J, with 19 bases in the middle. Germline lookup yields CDR1 SGDLS and CDR2 YYNGEE. CDR3 size: 16 residues. For the CDR3, the DNA is TGTGCCAGCAGCGCGGGCGTCGGGGGGCTAAGTGAAAAACTGTTTTTT. It specifies CASSAGVGGLSEKLFF. Combining the CDR3 with reference TRBV9 and TRBJ1-4 gives the whole variable domain DSGVTQTPKHLITATGQRVTLRCSPRSGDLSVYWYQQSLDQGLQFLIQYYNGEERAKGNILERFSAQQFPDLHSELNLSSLELGDSALYFCASSAGVGGLSEKLFFGSGTQLSVL.

The chain employs TRBV11-3 and TRBJ2-1; 8 nucleotides match TRBD2. Germline-derived CDR1 and CDR2 are SGHNT and YENEEA. V was clipped by 5 bases and J by 0 bases; unmatched bases: 9. This CDR3 contains 17 residues. CDR3 nucleotides: TGTGCCAGCAGCCGTCGGGGGAGCGGGAGCTCCTACAATGAGCAGTTCTTC. Translating gives CASSRRGSGSSYNEQFF.

The J gene is TRBJ1-6, the V gene TRBV14; D is perhaps TRBD1 (6 bases). Trimming removed 5 bases from V and 4 bases from J, with 33 bases in between. This CDR3 contains 22 residues. CDR1 SGHDN and CDR2 FVKESK come from the germline V gene. The CDR3 DNA follows: TGTGCCAGCAGCTCCAAGAGGGGGAATAAAGTGCCAGAGCCCCGTTATAATTCACCCCTCCACTTT. Its protein product is CASSSKRGNKVPEPRYNSPLHF. The full variable domain, in which reference TRBV14 and TRBJ1-6 provide the parts outside the CDR3, is EAGVTQFPSHSVIEKGQTVTLRCDPISGHDNLYWYRRVMGKEIKFLLHFVKESKQDESGMPNNRFLAERTGGTYSTLKVQPAELEDSGVYFCASSSKRGNKVPEPRYNSPLHFGNGTRLTVT.

The rearrangement uses TRBV7-9 and TRBJ2-7; D is perhaps TRBD2 (6 bases). Germline V gene lookup returns CDR1 SEHNR and CDR2 FQNEAQ (reference sequence). V was cut by 3 bases and J by 2 bases, with 14 bases left in between. The CDR3 is made up of 15 amino acids. The CDR3 DNA follows: TGTGCCAGCAGCTTCGGGCTAGCGCAAACCTACGAGCAGTACTTC. Amino acid sequence: CASSFGLAQTYEQYF. The full variable domain, with the rest looked up from reference TRBV7-9 and TRBJ2-7, is DTGVSQNPRHKITKRGQNVTFRCDPISEHNRLYWYRQTLGQGPEFLTYFQNEAQLEKSRLLSDRFSAERPKGSFSTLEIQRTEQGDSAMYLCASSFGLAQTYEQYFGPGTRLTVT.

The gene calls are TRBV27 and TRBJ1-2; tentative D call: TRBD1 (5 bases). V shed 2 bases and J shed 8 bases, with 12 bases lying between them. The germline CDR1 and CDR2 sequences are MNHEY and SMNVEV (reference sequence). The CDR3 has 13 residues. CDR3 protein: CASSLGREGGYTF. CDR3 nucleotide sequence: TGTGCCAGCAGTTTAGGCAGGGAAGGAGGCTACACCTTC.

The rearrangement links TRBV7-9 to TRBJ1-3; 7 nucleotides align to TRBD1. Germline V gene sequence: CDR1 SEHNR, CDR2 FQNEAQ (reference sequence). This CDR3 spans 15 amino acids. The V gene end was trimmed by 3 bases and the J gene end by 4 bases; junction bases not matched to a gene: 6. CDR3: CASSFSTGVGNTIYF. DNA of the CDR3: TGTGCCAGCAGCTTCTCCACAGGGGTCGGAAACACCATATATTTT.

The V gene is TRBV27, the J gene TRBJ1-2; 8 nucleotides agree with TRBD1. With 4 bases clipped from V and 4 bases from J, the junction kept 5 bases outside the gene matches. CDR1 is MNHEY, CDR2 SMNVEV, per germline (reference sequence). CDR3 size: 14 residues. The CDR3 loop is CASSYAGTGYGYTF. In nucleotides, the CDR3 is TGTGCCAGCAGTTACGCGGGGACAGGCTATGGCTACACCTTC.

V is TRBV19 and J is TRBJ2-1, with D unresolved. Germline V lookup: CDR1 LNHDA, CDR2 SQIVND (reference sequence). V dropped 3 bases and J dropped 0 bases, with 9 bases sitting between them. This CDR3 contains 15 residues. The CDR3 DNA sequence: TGTGCCAGTAGTATCGTCCCTCGCTCCTACAATGAGCAGTTCTTC. The encoded protein is CASSIVPRSYNEQFF.

J is TRBJ2-1 and V is TRBV9; 13 nucleotides match TRBD2. Germline CDR1 reads SGDLS; CDR2 reads YYNGEE. This CDR3 has 18 amino acids. V shed 0 bases and J 0 bases; nucleotides not matched to a gene: 3. CDR3 nucleotide sequence: TGTGCCAGCAGCGTAGCACTAGCGGGAGGGAGCTCCTACAATGAGCAGTTCTTC. Translating it yields CASSVALAGGSSYNEQFF.

The genes are TRBV30 and TRBJ2-1; the D gene is possibly TRBD2 (5 bases). V lost 1 base and J lost 1, with 11 bases in between. This CDR3 has 15 amino acids. CDR1 is GTSNPN and CDR2 is SVGIG in the germline V gene (reference sequence). The CDR3 spells CAWSGLAGSYNEQFF. DNA of the CDR3: TGTGCCTGGAGTGGGCTAGCAGGTTCCTACAATGAGCAGTTCTTC.

This clone was detected once. The chain employs TRBV19 and TRBJ1-5; D possibly corresponds to TRBD1 (5 bases). The germline V and J ends were trimmed by 3 bases and 9 bases, with 15 bases remaining between them. The CDR3 covers 14 residues. Germline V gene lookup returns CDR1 LNHDA and CDR2 SQIVND (reference sequence). The CDR3 loop is CASSMRDSRRPQHF. For the CDR3, the DNA is TGTGCCAGTAGTATGCGCGACAGCAGAAGGCCCCAGCATTTT.

This chain joins TRBV4-1 and TRBJ2-3; D gene unclear. This CDR3 is built from 15 residues. Trimming removed 1 base from V and 2 bases from J, with 10 bases in between. CDR1 and CDR2 (germline): MGHRA, YSYEKL. The CDR3: CASSQVVGVTDTQYF. Written as DNA, the CDR3 is TGCGCCAGCAGCCAAGTAGTTGGTGTCACAGATACGCAGTATTTT.

This chain uses TRBV28 with TRBJ2-3; a possible D gene is TRBD2 (7 bases). The CDR3 runs to 17 residues. Germline V lookup: CDR1 MDHEN, CDR2 SYDVKM. Between the trimmed V and J ends, which lost 6 bases and 5 bases, there was a span of 24 bases. CDR3 protein: CASRPSAGVRGGDTQYF. The CDR3 DNA reads TGTGCCAGCAGACCCTCGGCGGGAGTTCGAGGGGGAGATACGCAGTATTTT.

V is TRBV6-1 and J is TRBJ1-3, with D hard to call. V was cut by 6 bases and J by 0 bases, with 9 bases left in between. In germline, CDR1 is MNHNS, CDR2 SASEGT. This CDR3 comprises 14 residues. CDR3 coding DNA: TGTGCCAGCAGCCCCTCCGGCTCTGGAAACACCATATATTTT. It encodes CASSPSGSGNTIYF.

The V and J genes are TRBV7-2 and TRBJ2-7, with D perhaps matching TRBD2 (6 bases). This CDR3 has 15 residues. V was trimmed by 3 bases and J by 1 base, leaving 13 bases between them. Germline CDR1 reads SGHTA; CDR2 reads FQGNSA. In DNA, the CDR3 is TGTGCCAGCAGCTTCAACAGTGGGGGGTCCTACGAGCAGTACTTC. Translating gives CASSFNSGGSYEQYF.

This chain uses TRBV7-9 with TRBJ1-5; D perhaps matches TRBD1 (6 bases). Germline CDR1 is SEHNR and CDR2 is FQNEAQ (reference sequence). The CDR3 length is 15 residues. The V gene lost 5 bases and the J gene lost 6 bases, with 17 bases spanning the gap. This chain's CDR3 is CASSGPGAGVQPQHF. CDR3 bases: TGTGCCAGCAGCGGACCCGGGGCAGGGGTTCAGCCCCAGCATTTT.

The CDR3 region is CASSLYFTDTQYF. CDR3 nucleotide sequence: TGTGCCAGCAGCTTGTACTTCACAGATACGCAGTATTTT. The genes are TRBV5-6 and TRBJ2-3, with unresolved D. V was shortened by 1 base and J by 2 bases, with 5 bases between the two germline ends. The germline V gene encodes CDR1 SGHDT and CDR2 YYEEEE. The CDR3 extends over 13 amino acids.

CDR3 loop: CASSPRDRVVLTEAFF. DNA for the CDR3: TGTGCCAGCAGTCCGCGGGACAGGGTAGTTTTAACTGAAGCTTTCTTT. This chain uses TRBV27 with TRBJ1-1; TRBD1 matches at 9 bases. This CDR3 region has 16 residues. Losses at the gene ends were 5 bases for V and 5 bases for J; bases not matched to a gene: 12. Germline assignment: CDR1 MNHEY and CDR2 SMNVEV (reference sequence).

The genes are TRBV6-1 and TRBJ1-4, with TRBD1 matching 9 bases. Unmatched junction bases numbered 5, after V lost 4 bases and J lost 8 bases. The CDR3 runs 14 residues. Germline V gene data show CDR1 as MNHNS and CDR2 as SASEGT. CDR3 nucleotides: TGTGCCAGCAGTGTATGGGACAGGGCCGAAAAACTGTTTTTT. Translation gives CASSVWDRAEKLFF.

V is TRBV19 and J is TRBJ1-2; 7 bases are a match to TRBD1. CDR1 and CDR2 (germline): LNHDA, SQIVND (reference sequence). Trimming cost V 6 bases and J 5 bases; bases outside gene matches: 12. This CDR3 contains 15 residues. The CDR3 region has the DNA TGTGCCAGTAGCGTAGCCCGGGACAGCCGATATGGCTACACCTTC. Translating it yields CASSVARDSRYGYTF.